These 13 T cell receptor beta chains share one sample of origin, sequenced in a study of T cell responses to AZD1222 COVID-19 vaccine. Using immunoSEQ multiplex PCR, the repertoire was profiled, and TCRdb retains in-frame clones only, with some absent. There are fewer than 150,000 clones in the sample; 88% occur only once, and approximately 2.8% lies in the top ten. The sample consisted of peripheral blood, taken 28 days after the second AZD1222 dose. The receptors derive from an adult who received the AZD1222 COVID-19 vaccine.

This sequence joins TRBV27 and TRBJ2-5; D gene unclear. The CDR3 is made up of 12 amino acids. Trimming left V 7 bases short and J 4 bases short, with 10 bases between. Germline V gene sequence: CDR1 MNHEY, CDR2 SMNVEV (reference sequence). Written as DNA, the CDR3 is TGTGCCAGCAAATCGGTGGGAGAGACCCAGTACTTC. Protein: CASKSVGETQYF.

As DNA, the CDR3 is TGTGCCAGCAGCTTAGGGCCGGGACGGCAGTTCTTC. Its protein is CASSLGPGRQFF. V and J are TRBV7-9 and TRBJ2-1; either TRBD1 or TRBD2 may supply D (5 bases each). V lost 1 base and J 12 bases, leaving 10 bases between the germline ends. CDR1 SEHNR and CDR2 FQNEAQ come from the germline V gene (reference sequence). This CDR3 is built from 12 residues.

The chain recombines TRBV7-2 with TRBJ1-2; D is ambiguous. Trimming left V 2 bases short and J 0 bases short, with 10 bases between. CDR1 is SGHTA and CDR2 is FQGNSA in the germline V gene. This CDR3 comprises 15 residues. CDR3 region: CASSLSRIANYGYTF. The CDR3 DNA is TGTGCCAGCAGCTTATCGCGGATAGCTAACTATGGCTACACCTTC. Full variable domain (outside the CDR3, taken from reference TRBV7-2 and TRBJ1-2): GAGVSQSPSNKVTEKGKDVELRCDPISGHTALYWYRQSLGQGLEFLIYFQGNSAPDKSGLPSDRFSAERTGGSVSTLTIQRTQQEDSAVYLCASSLSRIANYGYTFGSGTRLTVV.

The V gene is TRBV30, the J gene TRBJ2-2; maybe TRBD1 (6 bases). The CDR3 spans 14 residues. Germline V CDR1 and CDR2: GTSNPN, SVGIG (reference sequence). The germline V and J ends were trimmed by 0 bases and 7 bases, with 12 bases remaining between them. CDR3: CAWSVTTGSGELFF. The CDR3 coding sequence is TGTGCCTGGAGTGTCACTACAGGGAGCGGGGAGCTGTTTTTT. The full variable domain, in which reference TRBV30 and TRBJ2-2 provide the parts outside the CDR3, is SQTIHQWPATLVQPVGSPLSLECTVEGTSNPNLYWYRQAAGRGLQLLFYSVGIGQISSEVPQNLSASRPQDRQFILSSKKLLLSDSGFYLCAWSVTTGSGELFFGEGSRLTVL.

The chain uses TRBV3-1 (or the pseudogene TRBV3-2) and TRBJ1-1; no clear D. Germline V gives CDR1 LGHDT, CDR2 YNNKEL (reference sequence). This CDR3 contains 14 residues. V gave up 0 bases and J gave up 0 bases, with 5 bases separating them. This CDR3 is CASSQDQVNTEAFF. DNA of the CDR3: TGTGCCAGCAGCCAAGATCAAGTGAACACTGAAGCTTTCTTT.

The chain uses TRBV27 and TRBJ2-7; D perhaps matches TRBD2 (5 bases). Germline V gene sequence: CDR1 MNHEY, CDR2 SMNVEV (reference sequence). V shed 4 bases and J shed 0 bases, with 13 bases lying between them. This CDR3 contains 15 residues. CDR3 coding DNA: TGTGCCAGCAGTTACCGGGGAGAGGGCTCCTACGAGCAGTACTTC. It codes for CASSYRGEGSYEQYF.

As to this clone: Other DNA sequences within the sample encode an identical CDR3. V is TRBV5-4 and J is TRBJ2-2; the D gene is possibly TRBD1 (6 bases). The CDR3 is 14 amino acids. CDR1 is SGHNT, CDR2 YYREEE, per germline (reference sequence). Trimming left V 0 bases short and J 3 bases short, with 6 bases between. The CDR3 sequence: CASSLGQDTGELFF. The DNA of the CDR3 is TGTGCCAGCAGCTTGGGACAGGACACCGGGGAGCTGTTTTTT.

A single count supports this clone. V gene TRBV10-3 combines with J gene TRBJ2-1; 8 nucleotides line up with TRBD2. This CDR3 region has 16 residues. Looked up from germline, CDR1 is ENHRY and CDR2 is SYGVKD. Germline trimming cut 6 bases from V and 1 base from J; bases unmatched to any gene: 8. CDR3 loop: CAIRPSGGPSYNEQFF. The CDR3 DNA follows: TGTGCCATCAGACCATCGGGGGGGCCTTCCTACAATGAGCAGTTCTTC.

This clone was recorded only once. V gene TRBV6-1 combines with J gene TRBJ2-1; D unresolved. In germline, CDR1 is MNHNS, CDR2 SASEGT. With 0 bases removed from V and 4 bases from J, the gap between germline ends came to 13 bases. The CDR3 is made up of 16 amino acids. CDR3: CASSEALKAAYNEQFF. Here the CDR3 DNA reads TGTGCCAGCAGTGAAGCGCTAAAGGCAGCATACAATGAGCAGTTCTTC.

The CDR3 here is CASGSTGRLSYEQYF. DNA for the CDR3: TGTGCTAGTGGTTCAACAGGGAGGTTAAGCTACGAGCAGTACTTC. The chain carries TRBV12-5 and TRBJ2-7, with D tentatively TRBD1 or TRBD2 (6 bases each). Germline CDR1 is LGHNT and CDR2 is FRNRAP. Trimming shortened V by 4 bases and J by 3 bases, and 16 bases separated the two germline ends. The CDR3 contains 15 residues.

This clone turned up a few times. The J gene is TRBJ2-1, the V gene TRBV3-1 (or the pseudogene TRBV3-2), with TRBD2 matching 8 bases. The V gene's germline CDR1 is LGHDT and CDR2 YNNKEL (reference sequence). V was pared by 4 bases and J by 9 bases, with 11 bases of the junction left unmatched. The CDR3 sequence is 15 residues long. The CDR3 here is CASSRGFAGGSEQFF. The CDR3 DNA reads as TGTGCCAGCAGCCGCGGTTTTGCGGGAGGAAGTGAGCAGTTCTTC.

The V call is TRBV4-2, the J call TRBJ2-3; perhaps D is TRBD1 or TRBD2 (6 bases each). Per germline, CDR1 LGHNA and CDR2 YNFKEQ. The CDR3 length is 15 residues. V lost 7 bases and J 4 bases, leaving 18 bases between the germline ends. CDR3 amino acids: CASTSRPGAPDTQYF. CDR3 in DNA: TGTGCCAGCACCTCCCGCCCGGGGGCCCCAGATACGCAGTATTTT.

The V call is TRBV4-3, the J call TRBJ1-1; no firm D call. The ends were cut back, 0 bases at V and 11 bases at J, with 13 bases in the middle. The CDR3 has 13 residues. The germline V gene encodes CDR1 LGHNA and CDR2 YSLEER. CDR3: CASSQDRRTGAFF. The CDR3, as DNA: TGCGCCAGCAGCCAAGACCGGAGGACCGGGGCTTTCTTT.